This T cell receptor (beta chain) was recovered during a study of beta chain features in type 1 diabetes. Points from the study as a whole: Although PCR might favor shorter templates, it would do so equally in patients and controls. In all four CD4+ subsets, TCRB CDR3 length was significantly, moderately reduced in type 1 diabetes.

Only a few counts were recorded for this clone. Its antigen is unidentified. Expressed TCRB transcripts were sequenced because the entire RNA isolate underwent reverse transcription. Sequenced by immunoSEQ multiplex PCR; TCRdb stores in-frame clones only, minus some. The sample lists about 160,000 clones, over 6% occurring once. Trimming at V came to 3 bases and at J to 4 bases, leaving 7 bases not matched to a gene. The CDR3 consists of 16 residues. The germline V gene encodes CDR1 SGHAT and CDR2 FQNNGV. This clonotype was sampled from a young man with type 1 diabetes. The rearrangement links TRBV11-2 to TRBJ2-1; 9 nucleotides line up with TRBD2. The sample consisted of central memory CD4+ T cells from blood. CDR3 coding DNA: TGTGCCAGCAGCTTGACTCCAAGCGGGGGGTACAATGAGCAGTTCTTC. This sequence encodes CASSLTPSGGYNEQFF.